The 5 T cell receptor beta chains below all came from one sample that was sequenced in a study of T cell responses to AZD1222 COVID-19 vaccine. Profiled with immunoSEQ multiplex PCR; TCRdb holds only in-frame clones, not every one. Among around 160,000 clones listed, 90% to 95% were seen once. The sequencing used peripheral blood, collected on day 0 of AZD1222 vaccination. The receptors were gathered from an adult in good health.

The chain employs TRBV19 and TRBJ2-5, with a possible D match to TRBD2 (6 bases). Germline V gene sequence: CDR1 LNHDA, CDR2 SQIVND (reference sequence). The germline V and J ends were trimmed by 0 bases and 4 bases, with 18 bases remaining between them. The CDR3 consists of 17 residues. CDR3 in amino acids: CASSIDRGTGVGETQYF. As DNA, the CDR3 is TGTGCCAGTAGTATAGATCGTGGCACGGGGGTTGGAGAGACCCAGTACTTC.

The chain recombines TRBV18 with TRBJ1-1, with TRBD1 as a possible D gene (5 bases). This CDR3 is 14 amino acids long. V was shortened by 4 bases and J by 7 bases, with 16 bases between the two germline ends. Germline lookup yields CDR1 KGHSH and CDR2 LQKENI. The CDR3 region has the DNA TGTGCCAGCTCACTAAGGGACGGGGAGGGTGAAGCTTTCTTT. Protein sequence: CASSLRDGEGEAFF.

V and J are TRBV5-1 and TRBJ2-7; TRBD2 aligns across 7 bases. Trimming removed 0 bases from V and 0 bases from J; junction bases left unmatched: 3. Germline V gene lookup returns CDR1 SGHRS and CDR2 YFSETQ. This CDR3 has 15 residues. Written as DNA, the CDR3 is TGCGCCAGCAGCTTGGCCGGGAGGATCTCCTACGAGCAGTACTTC. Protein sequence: CASSLAGRISYEQYF.

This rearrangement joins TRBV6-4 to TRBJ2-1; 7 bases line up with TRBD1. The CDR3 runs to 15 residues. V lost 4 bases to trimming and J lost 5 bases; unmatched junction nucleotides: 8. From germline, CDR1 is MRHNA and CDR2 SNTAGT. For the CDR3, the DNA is TGTGCCAGCAGTGTTGGACAGGCACCGAACAATGAGCAGTTCTTC. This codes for CASSVGQAPNNEQFF.

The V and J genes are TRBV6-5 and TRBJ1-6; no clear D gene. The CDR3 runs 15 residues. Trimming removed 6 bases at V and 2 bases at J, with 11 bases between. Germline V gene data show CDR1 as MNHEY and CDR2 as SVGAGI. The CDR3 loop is CASRSPGPYNSPLHF. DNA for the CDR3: TGTGCCAGCAGGTCCCCCGGTCCCTATAATTCACCCCTCCACTTT.